The 11 T cell receptor beta chains given below trace back to one sample, sequenced in a study of cytomegalovirus exposure and HLA in healthy donors. The primer mix had 60 Vbeta and 13 Jbeta primers. Sequencing was performed with immunoSEQ multiplex PCR; in TCRdb, only in-frame clones are kept and a portion is missing. In the table there are about 100,000 clones, under 80% of which are singletons. The material sequenced was PBMCs. These receptors were obtained from a man in his forties or fifties in good health and CMV-seronegative.

This chain connects TRBV2 to TRBJ2-2, with 10 bases that match TRBD1. Germline V CDR1 and CDR2: SNHLY, FYNNEI. The CDR3 runs 13 residues. After removal of 7 bases from V and 9 bases from J, the junction contained 5 bases not matched to a gene. The CDR3: CASNKGQGRELFF. The CDR3 region has the DNA TGTGCCAGCAATAAGGGACAGGGGAGGGAGCTGTTTTTT.

This clone was picked up a small number of times. The gene calls are TRBV6-4 and TRBJ1-5; TRBD1 aligns across 9 bases. Germline loops: CDR1 MRHNA, CDR2 SNTAGT. This CDR3 is built from 17 residues. J gave up 2 bases and V 8 bases, and 13 bases lay outside the gene matches. CDR3 amino acids: CASGGSGTGYGNQPQHF. The DNA for the CDR3 is TGTGCCAGCGGGGGATCCGGGACAGGGTATGGCAATCAGCCCCAGCATTTT.

This chain connects TRBV2 to TRBJ2-5; TRBD2 agrees at 8 bases. CDR1 and CDR2 (germline): SNHLY, FYNNEI. The CDR3 has 16 residues. The V gene end was trimmed by 6 bases and the J gene end by 4 bases; junction bases not matched to a gene: 13. The CDR3 spells CASRGVGAGVRETQYF. The CDR3 coding sequence is TGTGCCAGCAGGGGTGTCGGAGCGGGGGTTCGAGAGACCCAGTACTTC.

This clone was detected a few times. J is TRBJ2-6 and V is TRBV5-1; the D gene is possibly TRBD1 (6 bases). This CDR3 has 16 residues. Germline assignment: CDR1 SGHRS and CDR2 YFSETQ. V lost 4 bases and J lost 0, with 11 bases in between. The CDR3 is CASSQGGDSGANVLTF. Written as DNA, the CDR3 is TGCGCCAGCAGCCAAGGGGGAGACTCTGGGGCCAACGTCCTGACTTTC.

The chain is built from TRBV7-9 and TRBJ2-7, with 8 bases identical to TRBD1. CDR3 length equals 15 residues. CDR1 and CDR2 from the germline V gene are SEHNR and FQNEAQ (reference sequence). The ends lost 5 bases at V and 0 bases at J; junction bases unmatched: 6. CDR3 loop: CASSPGTGLSYEQYF. The CDR3 DNA reads as TGTGCCAGCAGCCCCGGGACAGGACTCTCCTACGAGCAGTACTTC.

V is TRBV30 and J is TRBJ2-7; D is perhaps TRBD2 (6 bases). Germline lookup yields CDR1 GTSNPN and CDR2 SVGIG (reference sequence). The CDR3 length is 13 residues. V gave up 0 bases and J gave up 3 bases, with 9 bases separating them. The CDR3 DNA follows: TGTGCCTGGAGTGTGGGACTCCACTACGAGCAGTACTTC. Translated, it gives CAWSVGLHYEQYF. The entire variable domain, with the rest obtained from reference TRBV30 and TRBJ2-7, is as follows: SQTIHQWPATLVQPVGSPLSLECTVEGTSNPNLYWYRQAAGRGLQLLFYSVGIGQISSEVPQNLSASRPQDRQFILSSKKLLLSDSGFYLCAWSVGLHYEQYFGPGTRLTVT.

About this clone itself: The identical CDR3 is also encoded by other nucleotide sequences in the sample. The CDR3 coding sequence is TGTGCCAGTAGTATAGATAGAGGCGGGGAGCTGTTTTTT. Translating it yields CASSIDRGGELFF. This sequence joins TRBV19 and TRBJ2-2; D uncertain. V was cut by 0 bases and J by 7 bases, with 6 bases left in between. Germline V lookup: CDR1 LNHDA, CDR2 SQIVND (reference sequence). CDR3 length equals 13 residues.

The V call is TRBV2, the J call TRBJ2-3, with 10 bases aligning to TRBD2. After removal of 4 bases from V and 3 bases from J, the junction contained 10 bases not matched to a gene. Per the germline V gene, CDR1 is SNHLY and CDR2 is FYNNEI. CDR3 length: 17 residues. CDR3 amino acids: CASSGLVAGGGTDTQYF. The DNA of the CDR3 is TGTGCCAGCAGTGGATTGGTAGCGGGGGGCGGGACAGATACGCAGTATTTT.

The chain is built from TRBV7-7 and TRBJ2-2; 13 bases align to TRBD2. The germline V gene encodes CDR1 SSHAT and CDR2 FNYEAQ (reference sequence). V shed 1 base, J shed 6 bases, and the junction held 2 bases outside the gene matches. The CDR3 extends over 16 amino acids. The chain's CDR3 is CASSLGLAGGAGELFF. CDR3 DNA sequence: TGTGCCAGCAGCTTAGGACTAGCGGGGGGCGCCGGGGAGCTGTTTTTT.

Regarding this clone: The junction departs from germline at one end; a sequencing error may be responsible. J is TRBJ2-5 and V is TRBV7-9, with a possible D match to TRBD2 (6 bases). Germline V gene lookup returns CDR1 SEHNR and CDR2 FQNEAQ (reference sequence). CDR3 size: 13 residues. The CDR3 region has the DNA TGTTCCAGCAGCTTAGTGGGAGGAGAGACCCAGTACTTC. Translated: CSSSLVGGETQYF.

The table lists this clone with a few counts. This chain joins TRBV7-8 and TRBJ1-5, with a tentative D call TRBD1 (6 bases). The CDR3 length is 16 residues. The V gene lost 3 bases and the J gene lost 6 bases, with 18 bases spanning the gap. Germline CDR1 SGHVS, CDR2 FQNEAQ. Written as DNA, the CDR3 is TGTGCCAGCAGCTTGGGATTCAGGGGAATGGGTCAGCCCCAGCATTTT. Protein: CASSLGFRGMGQPQHF.